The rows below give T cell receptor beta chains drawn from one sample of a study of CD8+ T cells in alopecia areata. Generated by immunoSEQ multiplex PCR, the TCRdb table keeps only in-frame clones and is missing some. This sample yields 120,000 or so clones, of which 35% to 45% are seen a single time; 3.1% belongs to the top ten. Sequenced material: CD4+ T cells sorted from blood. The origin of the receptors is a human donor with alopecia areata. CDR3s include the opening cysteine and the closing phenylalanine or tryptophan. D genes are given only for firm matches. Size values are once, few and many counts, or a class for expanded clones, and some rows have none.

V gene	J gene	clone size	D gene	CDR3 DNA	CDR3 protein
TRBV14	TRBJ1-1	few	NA	TGTGCCAGCAGCCATGGACCGAAGGCTTTCTTT	CASSHGPKAFF
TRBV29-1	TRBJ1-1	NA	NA	TGCAGCGTTGTACGGACAATAGGGACTGAAGCTTTCTTT	CSVVRTIGTEAFF
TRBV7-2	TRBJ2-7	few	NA	TGTGCCAGCAGCTTACGGGGGCTGGGACAAGCCTACGAGCAGTACTTC	CASSLRGLGQAYEQYF
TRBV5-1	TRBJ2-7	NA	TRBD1	TGCGCCAGCAGCTTGGGGGACAGGGTGTCAGAGCAGTACTTC	CASSLGDRVSEQYF
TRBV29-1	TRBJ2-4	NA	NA	TGCAGCGCGGTAGGGCAGTCACTAGCCAAAAACATTCAGTACTTC	CSAVGQSLAKNIQYF
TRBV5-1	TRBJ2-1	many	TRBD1	TGCGCCAGCAGCTTGGGACAGGGAATCTACAATGAGCAGTTCTTC	CASSLGQGIYNEQFF
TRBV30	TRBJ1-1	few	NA	TGTGCCTGGAGTTCTAAAGGACTTGAAGCTTTCTTT	CAWSSKGLEAFF
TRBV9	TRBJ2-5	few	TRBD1	TGTGCCAGCAGCGTAGGAGGGGGCGGAGAGACCCAGTACTTC	CASSVGGGGETQYF
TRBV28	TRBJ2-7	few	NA	TGTGCCAGCACCCCGGGACCTGCCTACGAGCAGTACTTC	CASTPGPAYEQYF
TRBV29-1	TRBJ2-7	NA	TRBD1	TGCAGCGTTGTGACAGGGGGGAACTACGAGCAGTACTTC	CSVVTGGNYEQYF
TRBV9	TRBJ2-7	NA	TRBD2	TGTGCCACCGGGGGGTGCGAGCAGTACTTC	CATGGCEQYF
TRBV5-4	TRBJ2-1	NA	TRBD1	TGTGCCAGCAGCTTTCGACAGGGCTACAATGAGCAGTTCTTC	CASSFRQGYNEQFF
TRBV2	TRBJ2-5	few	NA	TGTGCCAGCAGTGAAGAAGGACTCCCTCGGGAGACCCAGTACTTC	CASSEEGLPRETQYF
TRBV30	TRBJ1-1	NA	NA	TGTGCCTGGAGTAGAGTGAACACTGAAGCTTTCTTT	CAWSRVNTEAFF
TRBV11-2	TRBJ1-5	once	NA	TGTGCCAGCAGTACTTACCGGGATAATCAGCCCCAGCATTTT	CASSTYRDNQPQHF
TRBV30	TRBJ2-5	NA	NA	TGTGCCTGGAGTTTGGGGGGAGAGACCCAGTACTTC	CAWSLGGETQYF
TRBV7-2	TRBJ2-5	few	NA	TGTGCCAGCAGCTTAGTCGGCGTGGAGACCCAGTACTTC	CASSLVGVETQYF
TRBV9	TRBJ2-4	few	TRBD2	TGTGCCAGCAGCCCCCACAGCGGGAGGGCCGACAAAAACATTCAGTACTTC	CASSPHSGRADKNIQYF
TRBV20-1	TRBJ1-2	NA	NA	TGCAGTGCAACACCCGCATATGGCTACACCTTC	CSATPAYGYTF
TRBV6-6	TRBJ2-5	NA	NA	TGTGCCAGCAGGGAGAGACTGTACCAAGAGACCCAGTACTTC	CASRERLYQETQYF
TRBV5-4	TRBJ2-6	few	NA	TGTGCCAGCAGCTTAAATTTCGCAGACAGCTCTGGGGCCAACGTCCTGACTTTC	CASSLNFADSSGANVLTF
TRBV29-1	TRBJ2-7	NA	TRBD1	TGCAGCGTCAACAGGGGACAGGGAATTGGCGAGCAGTACTTC	CSVNRGQGIGEQYF
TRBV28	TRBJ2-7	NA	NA	TGTGCCAGCAGTGTATCCTACGAGCAGTACTTC	CASSVSYEQYF
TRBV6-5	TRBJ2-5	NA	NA	TGTGCCAGCAGTTACATGGCAGGGACCCTTGAGACCCAGTACTTC	CASSYMAGTLETQYF
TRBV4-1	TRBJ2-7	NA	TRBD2	TGCGCCAGCAGCCCGGGAGGCGAGCAGTACTTC	CASSPGGEQYF
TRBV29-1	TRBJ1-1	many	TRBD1	TGCAGCGTAGCAACAGGGGTGGCTTTCTTT	CSVATGVAFF
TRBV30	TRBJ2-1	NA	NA	TGTGCCTGGAGTGTTATGGAACGGAATGAGCAGTTCTTC	CAWSVMERNEQFF
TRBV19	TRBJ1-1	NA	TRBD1	TGTGCCAGTAGCCCTGGACAGGGATCGACTGAAGCTTTCTTT	CASSPGQGSTEAFF
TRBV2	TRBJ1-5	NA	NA	TGTGCCAGCAGGGTGACAGGAAATCAGCCCCAGCATTTT	CASRVTGNQPQHF
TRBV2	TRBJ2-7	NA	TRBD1	TGTGCCAGCAGGCGACAGGGGGCGCCGTACGAGCAGTACTTC	CASRRQGAPYEQYF
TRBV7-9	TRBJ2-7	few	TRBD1	TGTGCCAGCAGCTTAGTAGGGCAGGGGGCCTCCTACGAGCAGTACTTC	CASSLVGQGASYEQYF
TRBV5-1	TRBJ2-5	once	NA	TGCGCCAGCAGCCCCGGACAGATGCAAGAGACCCAGTACTTC	CASSPGQMQETQYF
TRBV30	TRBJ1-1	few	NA	TGTGCCTGGAGGGAACAGCGAAACACTGAAGCTTTCTTT	CAWREQRNTEAFF
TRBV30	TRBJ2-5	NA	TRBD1	TGTGCCTGGACCGGGACAGACCAAGAGACCCAGTACTTC	CAWTGTDQETQYF
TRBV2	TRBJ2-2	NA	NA	TGTGCCAGCAGTTACCTTCAGGGGTCCGGGGAGCTGTTTTTT	CASSYLQGSGELFF
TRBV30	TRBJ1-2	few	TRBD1	TGTGCCTGGAGTGTACTAACGACAGGGGGCTATGGCTACACCTTC	CAWSVLTTGGYGYTF
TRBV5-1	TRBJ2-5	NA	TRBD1	TGCGCCAGCAGCCTCAACTCCGGGACAGGGGGCGAGACCCAGTACTTC	CASSLNSGTGGETQYF
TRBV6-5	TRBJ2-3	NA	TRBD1	TGTGCCAGCAGTCCCGGGACAGCAGATACGCAGTATTTT	CASSPGTADTQYF
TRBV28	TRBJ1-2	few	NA	TGTGCCAGCAGTCAAAACTATGGCTACACCTTC	CASSQNYGYTF
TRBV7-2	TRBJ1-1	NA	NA	TGTGCCAGCAGCTTAGACTCTAGTTTGAACACTGAAGCTTTCTTT	CASSLDSSLNTEAFF
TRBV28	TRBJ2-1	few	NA	TGTGCCAGCAGTTTAATAGGGAGTCAGATGGAGCAGTTCTTC	CASSLIGSQMEQFF
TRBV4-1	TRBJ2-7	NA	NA	TGCGCCAGCAGCCAAGAAGACAGCGTCCTATACGAGCAGTACTTC	CASSQEDSVLYEQYF
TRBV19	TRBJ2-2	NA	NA	TGTGCCAGTGGTGATACAGGCTACGGGGAGCTGTTTTTT	CASGDTGYGELFF
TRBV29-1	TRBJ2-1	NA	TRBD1	TGCAGCGTCGGGACAGTTTTTAATGAGCAGTTCTTC	CSVGTVFNEQFF
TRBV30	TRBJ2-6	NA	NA	TGTGCCTGGAGTTCAGCTCCGGGGGGGGCCAACGTCCTGACTTTC	CAWSSAPGGANVLTF
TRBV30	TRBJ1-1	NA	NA	TGTGCCTGGAGCCCCTGGGAGATGGCTGAAGCTTTCTTT	CAWSPWEMAEAFF
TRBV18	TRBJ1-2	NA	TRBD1	TGTGCCAGCTCACCTGGGACAGGGGGCATCTATGGCTACACCTTC	CASSPGTGGIYGYTF
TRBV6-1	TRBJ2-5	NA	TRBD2	TGTGCCAGCAGTGGAAAACTAGCGGGAGCCTCCCCCAAGTACTTC	CASSGKLAGASPKYF
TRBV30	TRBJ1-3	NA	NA	TGTGCCTGGAGCCCACAGGGCCTCTCTGGAAACACCATATATTTT	CAWSPQGLSGNTIYF
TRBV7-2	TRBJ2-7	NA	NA	TGTGCCAGCAGCTTAGACCGCGCCTACGAGCAGTACTTC	CASSLDRAYEQYF
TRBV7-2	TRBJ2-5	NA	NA	TGTGCCAGCAGCTTAGCGGTCCAAGAGACCCAGTACTTC	CASSLAVQETQYF
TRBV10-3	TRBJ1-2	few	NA	TGTGCCACCGGAAGGGACATTTCGTATGGCTACACCTTC	CATGRDISYGYTF
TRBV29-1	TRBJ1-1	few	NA	TGCAGCGTGGTACAGGGACCTGAAGCTTTCTTT	CSVVQGPEAFF
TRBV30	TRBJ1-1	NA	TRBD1	TGTGCCTGCCAGGGACAGTCGAACACTGAAGCTTTCTTT	CACQGQSNTEAFF
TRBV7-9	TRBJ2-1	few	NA	TGTGCCTTCCCCCGGGACAAGGGATACAATGAGCAGTTCTTC	CAFPRDKGYNEQFF